This TCR beta chain appears in the sequencing data of a study of blood T cell repertoires in COVID-19. CDR1 is MDHEN and CDR2 is SYDVKM in the germline V gene. Unmatched junction bases numbered 9, after V lost 7 bases and J lost 3 bases. The CDR3 sequence is 15 residues long. This clone was recorded only once. Some clones are missing from TCRdb's copy, which holds only in-frame ones; the method was immunoSEQ multiplex PCR. The sample records roughly 330,000 clones, approximately 86% being singletons. This sequence joins TRBV28 and TRBJ1-5, with 7 bases aligning to TRBD1. The source of this sequence is a man under 40 with COVID-19, enrolled during active disease. Sequenced material: peripheral blood. In nucleotides, the CDR3 is TGTGCCAGCACCAGAACAGGGGTCGACAATCAGCCCCAGCATTTT. Encoded protein: CASTRTGVDNQPQHF.